This entry is about one T cell receptor (beta chain). Antigen unknown. Germline CDR1 is MNHEY and CDR2 is SVGEGT. The V gene lost 4 bases and the J gene lost 1 base, with 16 bases spanning the gap. The CDR3 runs 16 residues. The data were obtained in a study of early T cells in non-severe SARS-CoV-2 infection. Whole-study results and caveats: CD4 and private specificities were missed by VDJdb matching, which favored anti-spike CD8 responses.

Attached unique molecular identifiers marked individual cDNA molecules. MiXCR was run by TCRdb on the 5' RACE reads, yielding one entry per CDR3 protein. The table has about 66,000 distinct CDR3 sequences, around 19% seen once. The clonotype originates from an adult who was a healthcare worker with PCR-confirmed SARS-CoV-2 infection or an uninfected control (not recorded which). The sequencing used whole blood, collected at baseline. The gene calls are TRBV6-2 or TRBV6-3 and TRBJ1-1; tentatively, D is TRBD1 (6 bases). The CDR3 region is CASSFRGDKRNTEAFF. CDR3 nucleotides: TGTGCCAGCAGTTTCCGGGGGGACAAGAGGAACACTGAAGCTTTCTTT.